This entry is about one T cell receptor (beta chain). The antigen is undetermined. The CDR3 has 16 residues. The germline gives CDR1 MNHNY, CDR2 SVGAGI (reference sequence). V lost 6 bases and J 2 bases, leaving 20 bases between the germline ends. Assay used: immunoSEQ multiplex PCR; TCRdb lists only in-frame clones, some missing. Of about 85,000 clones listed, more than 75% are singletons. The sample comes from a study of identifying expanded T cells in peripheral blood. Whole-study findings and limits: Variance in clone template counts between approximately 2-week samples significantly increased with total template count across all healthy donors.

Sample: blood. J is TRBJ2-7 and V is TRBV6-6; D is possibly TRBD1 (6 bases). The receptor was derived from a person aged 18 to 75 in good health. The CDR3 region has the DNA TGTGCCAGCAGCCGTACCAGACCTGGACAGCCCTACGAGCAGTACTTC. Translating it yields CASSRTRPGQPYEQYF.